This T cell receptor (beta chain) was identified in a study of molecular identifiers for immune sequencing clone quantification. Overall study context: Naive CD8 cell RNA, from roughly 20,000 or 100,000 cells, was split five ways in replicates, with four sequenced.

Researchers sorted naive CD8 T cells as cells that were CD8+CD4-CCR7+CD45RA+. The CDR3 sequence is 13 residues long. Per the germline V gene, CDR1 is MNHEY and CDR2 is SVGEGT. Of note for this clonotype: One end of the junction is discordant with germline, which a read error may explain.

TCRdb passed the PCR reads through MiXCR, listing each CDR3 protein once. The table has some 580,000 distinct CDR3 sequences, roughly 27% seen once. Sequenced input: naive CD8+ T cells from blood, with Jurkat cell RNA spiked in. Subset here: FACS-sorted CD8+CD4-CCR7+CD45RA+ naive T cells. This TCR derives from a human donor in good health. Some libraries in this study had Jurkat cell RNA spiked in. This chain uses TRBV6-2 or TRBV6-3 with TRBJ2-7; no reliable D call. This CDR3 reads CSSSYSGSNEQYF. CDR3 DNA sequence: TGTTCCAGCAGTTACTCGGGCAGTAACGAGCAGTACTTC.